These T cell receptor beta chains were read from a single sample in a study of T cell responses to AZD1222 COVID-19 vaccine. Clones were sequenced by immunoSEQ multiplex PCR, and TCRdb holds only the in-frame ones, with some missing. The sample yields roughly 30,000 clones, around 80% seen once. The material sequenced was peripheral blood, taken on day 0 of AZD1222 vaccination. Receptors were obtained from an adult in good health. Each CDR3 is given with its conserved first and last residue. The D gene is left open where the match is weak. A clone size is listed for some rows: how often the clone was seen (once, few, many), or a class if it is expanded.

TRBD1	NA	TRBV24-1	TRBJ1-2	TGTGCCACCAGTGATTCGGGGACAGGATACTATGGCTACACCTTC	CATSDSGTGYYGYTF
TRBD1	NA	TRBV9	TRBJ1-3	TGTGCCAGCAGCGTAGGGGGCTACAGGGGGCCCGGAAACACCATATATTTT	CASSVGGYRGPGNTIYF
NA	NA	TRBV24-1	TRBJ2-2	TGTGCCACCAGTTACAACAGGGGGGGCACCGGGGAGCTGTTTTTT	CATSYNRGGTGELFF
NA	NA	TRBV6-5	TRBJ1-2	TGTGCCAGCAGATTATCCGACAGCATATATGGCTACACCTTC	CASRLSDSIYGYTF
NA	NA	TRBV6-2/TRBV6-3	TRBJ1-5	TGTGCCAGCAGTTACCACAGGTGGAATCAGCCCCAGCATTTT	CASSYHRWNQPQHF
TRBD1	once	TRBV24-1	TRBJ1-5	TGTGCCACCAGTGGGGACAGGGAAAGCAATCAGCCCCAGCATTTT	CATSGDRESNQPQHF
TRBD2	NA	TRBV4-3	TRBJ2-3	TGCGCCAGCAGCATTCGACCGGGACTAGCAACAGATACGCAGTATTTT	CASSIRPGLATDTQYF
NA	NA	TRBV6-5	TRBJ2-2	TGTGCCAGCAGTTACAGGGTTATCGGGGAGCTGTTTTTT	CASSYRVIGELFF
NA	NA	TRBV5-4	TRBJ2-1	TGTGCCAGTTCGAGTGGCTTTGCGGAAGACAATGAGCAGTTCTTC	CASSSGFAEDNEQFF
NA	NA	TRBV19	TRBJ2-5	TGTGCCAGTAGTACTGACTTCCAAGAGACCCAGTACTTC	CASSTDFQETQYF
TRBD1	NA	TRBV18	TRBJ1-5	TGTGCCAGCTCACCAGAGGTTAACAGGGGGAATCAGCCCCAGCATTTT	CASSPEVNRGNQPQHF
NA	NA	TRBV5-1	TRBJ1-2	TGCGCCAGCAGCCTTGCCGGGGAAGGCTACACCTTC	CASSLAGEGYTF
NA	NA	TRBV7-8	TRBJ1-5	TGTGCCAGCGGGAAACAGGTATATCAGCCCCAGCATTTT	CASGKQVYQPQHF
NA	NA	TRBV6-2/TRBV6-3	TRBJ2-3	TGTGCCAGCAGTTATGACAGCGCTAGCACAGATACGCAGTATTTT	CASSYDSASTDTQYF
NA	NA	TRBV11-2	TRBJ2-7	TGTGCCAGCAGCTTAGATTGGGCAGCCGAGCAGTACTTC	CASSLDWAAEQYF
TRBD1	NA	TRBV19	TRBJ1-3	TGTGCCAGTAGCCACGGGACAGGGGATCGAAACACCATATATTTT	CASSHGTGDRNTIYF
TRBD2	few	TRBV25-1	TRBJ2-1	TGTGCCAGCAGTGAGTGGGGCGGGGGTGAGCAGTTCTTC	CASSEWGGGEQFF
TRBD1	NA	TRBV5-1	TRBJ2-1	TGCGCCAGCAGCTTGGACGGACAGGGCTTCGATGAGCAGTTCTTC	CASSLDGQGFDEQFF
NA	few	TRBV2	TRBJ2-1	TGTGCCAGCGGCAGGGAGTATGAGCAGTTCTTC	CASGREYEQFF
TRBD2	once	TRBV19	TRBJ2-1	TGTGCCAGTAGTATCTCTAGCGGGCATTACAATGAGCAGTTCTTC	CASSISSGHYNEQFF
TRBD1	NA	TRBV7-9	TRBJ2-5	TGTGCCAGCAGCACAAACAGGGGGAAGACGGGGACCCAGTACTTC	CASSTNRGKTGTQYF
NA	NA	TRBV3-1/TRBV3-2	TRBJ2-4	TGTGCCAGCAGCCCAGCTTTCGGAACCCGTAAGGCCAAAAACATTCAGTACTTC	CASSPAFGTRKAKNIQYF
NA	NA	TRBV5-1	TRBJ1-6	TGCGCCAGCAGCTTGTCCGAGAGCTCCTATAATTCACCCCTCCACTTT	CASSLSESSYNSPLHF
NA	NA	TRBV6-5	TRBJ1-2	TGTGCCAGCAGCCCCTCGATAGGGTCCGGCTACACCTTC	CASSPSIGSGYTF
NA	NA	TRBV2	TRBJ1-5	TGTGCCAGCAGTCCCAGACAACAAGGGAATCAGCCCCAGCATTTT	CASSPRQQGNQPQHF
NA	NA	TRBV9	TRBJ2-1	TGTGCCAGCAGCGGAGGGACCAACAATGAGCAGTTCTTC	CASSGGTNNEQFF
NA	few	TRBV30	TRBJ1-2	TGTGCCTGGAGTCTGGGGATAAACTATGGCTACACCTTC	CAWSLGINYGYTF
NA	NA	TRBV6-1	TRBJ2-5	TGTGCCAGCAGTGAAAACCGGAGCCCGGAGACCCAGTACTTC	CASSENRSPETQYF
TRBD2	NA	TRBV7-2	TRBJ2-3	TGTGCCAGCAGCGGGACTAGCGGGGGAATCACAGATACGCAGTATTTT	CASSGTSGGITDTQYF
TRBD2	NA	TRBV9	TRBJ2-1	TGTGCCAGCAGCCCCAGCCCGCCTAGCGGGGCCTACAATGAGCAGTTCTTC	CASSPSPPSGAYNEQFF
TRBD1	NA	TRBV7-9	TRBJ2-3	TGTGCCAGCAGCTCCAGGGGGTATCCAGATACGCAGTATTTT	CASSSRGYPDTQYF
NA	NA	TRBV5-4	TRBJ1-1	TGTGCCAGCAGCCCTCCCCCAACAGGGATTTTCACTGAAGCTTTCTTT	CASSPPPTGIFTEAFF
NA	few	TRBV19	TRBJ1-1	TGTGCCAGTAGTACAAGGGCATTGTACACTGAAGCTTTCTTT	CASSTRALYTEAFF
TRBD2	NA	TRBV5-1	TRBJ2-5	TGCGCCAGCAGCTTGGGGGGACTAGCGGGACGAAAGACCCAGTACTTC	CASSLGGLAGRKTQYF
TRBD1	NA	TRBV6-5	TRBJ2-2	TGTGCCAGCACCTTACAGGGGGCAAACACCGGGGAGCTGTTTTTT	CASTLQGANTGELFF
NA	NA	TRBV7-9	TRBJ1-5	TGTGCCAGCAGCTTAGGTGTAGGGGGCAATCAGCCCCAGCATTTT	CASSLGVGGNQPQHF
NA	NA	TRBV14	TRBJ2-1	TGTGCCAGCAGCCGAAATCGACTAGGAGGGACTGAGCAGTTCTTC	CASSRNRLGGTEQFF
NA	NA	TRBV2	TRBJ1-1	TGTGCCAGCAGTACATCGACAGGTCTGAACACTGAAGCTTTCTTT	CASSTSTGLNTEAFF
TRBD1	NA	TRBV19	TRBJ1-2	TGTGCCAGTAGTATAGGGCGACAGGGAGCCTATGGCTACACCTTC	CASSIGRQGAYGYTF
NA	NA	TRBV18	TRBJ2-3	TGTGCCAGCTCACCGCGAGGGGTGGCAGATACGCAGTATTTT	CASSPRGVADTQYF
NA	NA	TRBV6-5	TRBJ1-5	TGTGCCAGCAGCTTACAGGATGTTAGTCAGCCCCAGCATTTT	CASSLQDVSQPQHF
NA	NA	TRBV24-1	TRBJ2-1	TGTGCCACCATGGGAGCCGGAGGCTACAATGAGCAGTTCTTC	CATMGAGGYNEQFF
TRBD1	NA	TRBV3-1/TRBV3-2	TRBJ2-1	TGTGCCAGCAGCCAAGGGACAGGGAGCTACAATGAGCAGTTCTTC	CASSQGTGSYNEQFF
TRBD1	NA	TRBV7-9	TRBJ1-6	TGTGCCAGCAGCGCACGACAGGGGACAAATTCACCCCTCCACTTT	CASSARQGTNSPLHF
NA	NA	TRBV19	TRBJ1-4	TGTGCCAGTAGATACAGGACAACTAATGAAAAACTGTTTTTT	CASRYRTTNEKLFF
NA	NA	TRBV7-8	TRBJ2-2	TGTGCCAGCAGGGTAGCGGAAAACACCGGGGAGCTGTTTTTT	CASRVAENTGELFF
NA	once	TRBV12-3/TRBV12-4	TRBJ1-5	TGTGCCAGCAGATCCCATAATCAGCCCCAGCATTTT	CASRSHNQPQHF
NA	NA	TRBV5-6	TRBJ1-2	TGTGCCAGCAGGCAGACAGCTAACTATGGCTACACCTTC	CASRQTANYGYTF
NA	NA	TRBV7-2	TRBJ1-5	TGTGCCAGCAGCTTAGACGGTAGTAGACAGCCCCAGCATTTT	CASSLDGSRQPQHF
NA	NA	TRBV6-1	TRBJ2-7	TGTGCCAGCAGTGAGAGGCGGGCCTACGAGCAGTACTTC	CASSERRAYEQYF
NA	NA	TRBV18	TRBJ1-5	TGTGCCAGCTCACCAGGGTACGGGGGTAATCAGCCCCAGCATTTT	CASSPGYGGNQPQHF
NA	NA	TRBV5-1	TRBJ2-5	TGCGCCAGCAGGTTACAGGGGGGGGAGACCCAGTACTTC	CASRLQGGETQYF
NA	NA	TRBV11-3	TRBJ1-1	TGTGCCAGCAGCTTAGGTTTGAACACTGAAGCTTTCTTT	CASSLGLNTEAFF
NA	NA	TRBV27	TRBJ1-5	TGTGCCAGCAGTTCCTCCGGAGGTAGCAATCAGCCCCAGCATTTT	CASSSSGGSNQPQHF
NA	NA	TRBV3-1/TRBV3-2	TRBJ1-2	TGTGCCAGCAGCCTGAAGGACAGCTATGGCTACACCTTC	CASSLKDSYGYTF
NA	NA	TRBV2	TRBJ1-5	TGTGCCAGCAGTGAAAATCAAGGGAGTCAGCCCCAGCATTTT	CASSENQGSQPQHF
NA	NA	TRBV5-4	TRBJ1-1	TGTGCCAGCAGCTTGCTTTTGTGGATCAGGAACACTGAAGCTTTCTTT	CASSLLLWIRNTEAFF
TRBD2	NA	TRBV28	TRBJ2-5	TGTGCCAGCATTCCGGGAGGGAAAGAGACCCAGTACTTC	CASIPGGKETQYF
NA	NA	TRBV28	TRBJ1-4	TGTGCCAGCAGTTTTTTTTCCCTCAGGGGTGATACTAATGAAAAACTGTTTTTT	CASSFFSLRGDTNEKLFF
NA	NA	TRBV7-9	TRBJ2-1	TGTGCCAGCAGCCTCCTCGCACCGGGGGCGGGAAATGAGCAGTTCTTC	CASSLLAPGAGNEQFF